Below are 2 T cell receptor beta chains sequenced from a single sample in a study of response to subunit inactivated influenza vaccine. One entry per CDR3 protein results from TCRdb running MiXCR on the RT-PCR reads. The sample holds approximately 490,000 distinct CDR3 sequences, roughly 7.6% seen once. The specimen comprised PBMCs from blood, sampled less than 25 months after vaccination. The receptors stem from a man between 50 and 69 years old who received an inactivated influenza vaccine.

CDR3 residues: CATAQGSNQPQHF. The DNA for the CDR3 is TGTGCCACGGCACAGGGAAGCAATCAGCCCCAGCATTTT. The V and J genes are TRBV15 and TRBJ1-5; TRBD1 is a possible D gene (6 bases). V lost 9 bases, J lost 1 base, and 10 bases lay in between. CDR3 length: 13 residues. The germline CDR1 and CDR2 sequences are LNHNV and YYDKDF (reference sequence).

This clonotype was seen a few times. The gene calls are TRBV20-1 and TRBJ1-3; the D is unclear. The germline V and J ends were trimmed by 8 bases and 8 bases, with 16 bases remaining between them. CDR1 and CDR2 (germline): DFQATT, SNEGSKA (reference sequence). The CDR3 length is 12 residues. This chain's CDR3 is CSLIGEADTIYF. CDR3 nucleotides: TGCAGTCTCATTGGGGAGGCGGACACCATATATTTT.